A single sample gave rise to the 28 T cell receptor beta chains below, sequenced in a study of breast tumors, draining lymph nodes, adjacent tissues. TCRdb itself ran the multiplex PCR reads through MiXCR, one entry per CDR3 protein. This table has more than 100,000 distinct CDR3 sequences, 20% to 25% appearing once. The lymph nodes were axillary draining lymph nodes from breast cancer patients. The sample taken for sequencing was axillary lymph node tissue. The receptor set was obtained from a female donor with breast cancer. Some clones in this sample may be carry-over from other donors' samples.

This clonotype came up many times. CDR3 protein: CASSTGSYEQYF. In DNA form, the CDR3 reads TGTGCCAGCAGTACAGGGTCCTACGAGCAGTACTTC. The chain uses TRBV6-1 and TRBJ2-7; tentative D call: TRBD1 (6 bases). The germline V gene encodes CDR1 MNHNS and CDR2 SASEGT. Trimming stripped 5 bases from V and 1 base from J, with 6 bases between. This CDR3 region has 12 residues.

This clonotype is labeled medium-sized (0.01 to 0.1%). The V call is TRBV5-5, the J call TRBJ2-1; no definite D call. Trimming cost V 2 bases and J 0 bases, with 12 bases left between them. Germline assignment: CDR1 SGHKS and CDR2 YYEKEE (reference sequence). The CDR3 has 16 amino acids. The CDR3 nucleotides are TGTGCCAGCAGCTTAGCCACCCCAACCTCCTACAATGAGCAGTTCTTC. Its translation: CASSLATPTSYNEQFF.

This clonotype was seen at least ten times. This chain uses TRBV7-2 with TRBJ2-5; TRBD2 is a possible D gene (7 bases). The CDR3 runs to 15 residues. With 3 bases removed from V and 9 bases from J, the gap between germline ends came to 20 bases. Germline values: CDR1 SGHTA, CDR2 FQGNSA. The CDR3 sequence is CASSLGGAGGGAQYF. CDR3 bases: TGTGCCAGCAGCTTGGGGGGGGCTGGCGGTGGGGCCCAGTACTTC.

This chain uses TRBV6-6 with TRBJ2-3; D not certain. V was pared by 5 bases and J by 0 bases, with 9 bases between. This CDR3 has 14 amino acids. Per the germline V gene, CDR1 is MNHNY and CDR2 is SVGAGI (reference sequence). As DNA, the CDR3 is TGTGCCAGCAGTCTGATAGGGAGCACAGATACGCAGTATTTT. Residues: CASSLIGSTDTQYF.

This clonotype was seen only a few times. The rearrangement links TRBV6-1 to TRBJ2-3, with a possible D match to TRBD2 (6 bases). The CDR3 totals 19 residues. V shed 4 bases and J shed 4 bases, with 27 bases lying between them. Germline CDR1 and CDR2: MNHNS and SASEGT. CDR3 residues: CASSGYQGTGESRADTQYF. CDR3 bases: TGTGCCAGCAGTGGCTACCAGGGAACGGGAGAGTCGAGGGCAGATACGCAGTATTTT.

Note on this clonotype: One end of the junction varies from germline; a read error may be responsible. The rearrangement links TRBV7-2 to TRBJ2-2; TRBD2 aligns across 7 bases. This CDR3 spans 14 amino acids. In germline, CDR1 is SGHTA, CDR2 FQGNSA. The CDR3 here is CASRGGSHTGGLFF. The CDR3 DNA is TGTGCCAGCAGGGGCGGGAGCCATACCGGGGGGCTGTTTTTT.

This clonotype showed up many times. For the CDR3, the DNA is TGTGCCAGCAATCAAGGTTCCCATGAGCAGTTCTTC. This gives the protein CASNQGSHEQFF. The genes are TRBV3-1 and TRBJ2-1; D is uncertain. The germline V gene encodes CDR1 LGHDT and CDR2 YNNKEL (reference sequence). The CDR3 length is 12 residues. The V and J ends lost 7 bases and 8 bases respectively, with 12 bases between them.

In this sample, this clonotype turned up many times. The gene calls are TRBV29-1 and TRBJ2-7; TRBD2 agrees at 8 bases. J lost 4 bases, V lost 4 bases, and 3 bases had no gene match. CDR1 and CDR2 from the germline V gene are SQVTM and ANQGSEA. The CDR3 extends over 12 amino acids. CDR3 coding DNA: TGCAGCGTTGGCCAGCGGGGGTACGAGCAGTACTTC. Translated: CSVGQRGYEQYF.

This clonotype was counted many times. V and J are TRBV9 and TRBJ2-5, with a possible D match to TRBD2 (6 bases). The germline V and J ends were trimmed by 3 bases and 1 base, with 10 bases remaining between them. Germline loops: CDR1 SGDLS, CDR2 YYNGEE. The length of the CDR3 is 14 residues. In nucleotides, the CDR3 is TGTGCCAGCAGCGGTAGCGGAGGCCAAGAGACCCAGTACTTC. The encoded protein is CASSGSGGQETQYF.

This clonotype was seen at least ten times. This chain joins TRBV7-2 and TRBJ2-7; TRBD2 might be the D (6 bases). Germline V gene lookup returns CDR1 SGHTA and CDR2 FQGNSA. This CDR3 has 11 residues. Trimming shortened V by 4 bases and J by 7 bases, and 8 bases separated the two germline ends. The CDR3 DNA reads as TGTGCCAGCAGCTGGAGGGGAGAGCAGTACTTC. Translated, it gives CASSWRGEQYF.

The sample holds many counts of this clonotype. The chain combines TRBV19 with TRBJ2-1; a possible D gene is TRBD2 (7 bases). CDR1 and CDR2 (germline): LNHDA, SQIVND (reference sequence). V lost 6 bases and J lost 4, with 16 bases in between. The CDR3 covers 15 residues. The CDR3, as DNA: TGTGCCAGTAGCAGAGGGGGGGTTTTTTACAATGAGCAGTTCTTC. Its protein product is CASSRGGVFYNEQFF.

This clonotype was counted ten times or more. This rearrangement joins TRBV14 to TRBJ2-5; 10 bases match TRBD2. The CDR3 spans 16 residues. Germline CDR1 is SGHDN and CDR2 is FVKESK. V shed 2 bases, J shed 5 bases, and the junction held 8 bases outside the gene matches. The CDR3 spells CASSQWLAGVGETQYF. For the CDR3, the DNA is TGTGCCAGCAGCCAATGGCTAGCGGGAGTAGGTGAGACCCAGTACTTC.

There are many counts of this clonotype. The J gene is TRBJ1-4, the V gene TRBV4-1, with D unresolved. This CDR3 contains 14 residues. CDR1 is MGHRA and CDR2 is YSYEKL in the germline V gene. Trimming shortened V by 3 bases and J by 0 bases, and 5 bases separated the two germline ends. CDR3 in amino acids: CASSHSATNEKLFF. For the CDR3, the DNA is TGCGCCAGCAGCCACAGTGCAACTAATGAAAAACTGTTTTTT.

This clonotype was seen repeatedly, ten times or more. This chain joins TRBV7-9 and TRBJ1-4; no clear D. Germline CDR1 SEHNR, CDR2 FQNEAQ (reference sequence). The CDR3 is 13 residues long. V was pared by 1 base and J by 6 bases, with 6 bases between. The CDR3 region has the DNA TGTGCCAGCAGCTTAGGAGGGTATGAAAAACTGTTTTTT. Translating gives CASSLGGYEKLFF.

Many counts were recorded for this clonotype. V and J are TRBV11-3 and TRBJ2-3, with D perhaps given as TRBD1 or TRBD2 (5 bases each). The germline V and J ends were trimmed by 5 bases and 2 bases, with 11 bases remaining between them. The CDR3 is 14 residues long. The germline V gene has CDR1 SGHNT and CDR2 YENEEA. Here the CDR3 DNA reads TGTGCCAGCAGCCCCGGGACGCCCACAGATACGCAGTATTTT. Encoded protein: CASSPGTPTDTQYF.

This clonotype was detected ten times or more. The gene calls are TRBV9 and TRBJ2-7, with D possibly being TRBD1 or TRBD2 (5 bases each). The CDR3 covers 14 residues. V lost 0 bases to trimming and J lost 4 bases, with 11 bases between them. Germline assignment: CDR1 SGDLS and CDR2 YYNGEE. The CDR3 protein is CASSVAGWGYEQYF. In DNA form, the CDR3 reads TGTGCCAGCAGCGTAGCCGGCTGGGGGTACGAGCAGTACTTC. Drawing the rest from reference TRBV9 and TRBJ2-7, the complete variable domain is DSGVTQTPKHLITATGQRVTLRCSPRSGDLSVYWYQQSLDQGLQFLIQYYNGEERAKGNILERFSAQQFPDLHSELNLSSLELGDSALYFCASSVAGWGYEQYFGPGTRLTVT.

The table lists this clonotype with many counts. The genes are TRBV19 and TRBJ1-5; D gene uncertain. This CDR3 comprises 14 residues. Germline loops: CDR1 LNHDA, CDR2 SQIVND (reference sequence). Trimming shortened V by 4 bases and J by 1 base, and 8 bases separated the two germline ends. This CDR3 reads CASSRLMSNQPQHF. For the CDR3, the DNA is TGTGCCAGTAGTAGACTGATGAGCAATCAGCCCCAGCATTTT.

This clonotype was recorded a few times. The V call is TRBV28, the J call TRBJ1-4; 7 positions match TRBD1. The CDR3 covers 14 residues. Trimming removed 7 bases from V and 5 bases from J; junction bases left unmatched: 7. The V gene's germline CDR1 is MDHEN and CDR2 SYDVKM. The CDR3 bases are TGTGCCAGCACCGTGACAGGGCGGAATGAAAAACTGTTTTTT. It translates to CASTVTGRNEKLFF.

Many counts were recorded for this clonotype. This chain uses TRBV20-1 with TRBJ2-1; D not resolved. In germline, CDR1 is DFQATT, CDR2 SNEGSKA (reference sequence). V gave up 3 bases and J gave up 1 base, with 22 bases separating them. The CDR3 is 18 amino acids. The CDR3: CSARGPTLSAKSYNEQFF. The DNA for the CDR3 is TGCAGTGCTAGGGGCCCTACCCTCAGCGCCAAATCCTACAATGAGCAGTTCTTC.

This clonotype was seen repeatedly, ten times or more. V usage is TRBV29-1 and J usage is TRBJ2-7; D ambiguous. V was trimmed by 6 bases and J by 0 bases, leaving 12 bases between them. Germline CDR1 and CDR2: SQVTM and ANQGSEA. CDR3 length: 13 amino acids. The CDR3 protein is CSVQRVSSYEQYF. CDR3 nucleotides: TGCAGCGTCCAACGGGTGAGCTCCTACGAGCAGTACTTC.

In this sample, this clonotype turned up many times. The chain couples TRBV7-8 to TRBJ2-5; TRBD2 aligns across 8 bases. Trimming cost V 8 bases and J 3 bases; bases outside gene matches: 8. The CDR3 length is 14 residues. The germline gives CDR1 SGHVS, CDR2 FQNEAQ. CDR3: CASAGLETEETQYF. The CDR3 nucleotides are TGTGCCAGCGCGGGACTAGAGACGGAAGAGACCCAGTACTTC.

This clonotype was counted many times. V and J are TRBV4-2 and TRBJ1-4; maybe TRBD1 (5 bases). The CDR3 sequence is 15 residues long. Germline CDR1 and CDR2: LGHNA and YNFKEQ. V dropped 4 bases and J dropped 1 base, with 10 bases sitting between them. The CDR3, as DNA: TGTGCCAGCAGCCGCCCGCAGGGAACTAATGAAAAACTGTTTTTT. This encodes CASSRPQGTNEKLFF.

This clonotype was picked up many times. V gene TRBV14 combines with J gene TRBJ2-7, with D possibly matching TRBD2 (5 bases). The CDR3 is made up of 13 amino acids. V dropped 5 bases and J dropped 5 bases, with 13 bases sitting between them. Per the germline V gene, CDR1 is SGHDN and CDR2 is FVKESK. As DNA, the CDR3 is TGTGCCAGCAGCTTAGCTACTAGGCACGAGCAGTACTTC. Residues: CASSLATRHEQYF. The whole variable domain, remainder taken from reference TRBV14 and TRBJ2-7, is EAGVTQFPSHSVIEKGQTVTLRCDPISGHDNLYWYRRVMGKEIKFLLHFVKESKQDESGMPNNRFLAERTGGTYSTLKVQPAELEDSGVYFCASSLATRHEQYFGPGTRLTVT.

As to this clonotype: This may stem from a read error, because a much larger clone lies one nucleotide away. This chain joins TRBV11-2 and TRBJ2-2; 9 nucleotides align to TRBD2. CDR1 and CDR2 from the germline V gene are SGHAT and FQNNGV. The CDR3 has 16 amino acids. V shed 5 bases, J shed 4 bases, and the junction held 8 bases outside the gene matches. CDR3 residues: CASSPTSGSSTGELFF. The DNA of the CDR3 is TGTGCCAGCAGCCCGACTAGCGGATCGAGCACCGGGGAGCTGTTTTTT.

This clonotype appeared many times. V usage is TRBV6-5 and J usage is TRBJ2-7; 8 positions agree with TRBD1. The CDR3 length is 14 residues. Germline CDR1 MNHEY, CDR2 SVGAGI. The ends lost 6 bases at V and 0 bases at J; junction bases unmatched: 4. For the CDR3, the DNA is TGTGCCAGCAGGGGGGACAGGAGCTCCTACGAGCAGTACTTC. Encoded protein: CASRGDRSSYEQYF.

This rearrangement joins TRBV4-3 to TRBJ2-3, with a possible D match to TRBD2 (6 bases). The CDR3 is 16 residues long. Between the trimmed V and J ends, which lost 0 bases and 4 bases, there was a span of 14 bases. Germline-derived CDR1 and CDR2 are LGHNA and YSLEER. CDR3 DNA sequence: TGCGCCAGCAGCCAAGATCTCGGGAGAAGGGCAGATACGCAGTATTTT. It translates to CASSQDLGRRADTQYF.

V gene TRBV9 combines with J gene TRBJ1-6; no clear D. Germline V gene data show CDR1 as SGDLS and CDR2 as YYNGEE. The CDR3 has 14 amino acids. With 3 bases removed from V and 7 bases from J, the gap between germline ends came to 11 bases. The CDR3 nucleotides read TGTGCCAGCAGCGGAAGTTCTTGGAATTCACCCCTCCACTTT. This gives the protein CASSGSSWNSPLHF.

This clonotype was recorded a few times. The genes are TRBV6-1 and TRBJ2-5; 11 nucleotides align to TRBD2. CDR3 length: 16 amino acids. CDR1 is MNHNS, CDR2 SASEGT, per germline. The V and J ends lost 2 bases and 5 bases, in that order; junction bases with no gene match: 7. As DNA, the CDR3 is TGTGCCAGCAGTGAATGGGCTAGCGGGAGGCGGGAGACCCAGTACTTC. Translating gives CASSEWASGRRETQYF.